The 18 T cell receptor beta chains below all came from one sample that was sequenced in a study of T cell changes during pregnancy in multiple sclerosis. Measured with immunoSEQ multiplex PCR; TCRdb has only the in-frame clones, and not every one. The sample records tens of thousands of clones, about nine tenths being singletons. The material was peripheral blood, obtained in the second trimester of pregnancy. Receptor source: a female donor in good health, enrolled as a control in a pregnancy study.

The chain uses TRBV11-2 and TRBJ2-3, with 11 bases matching TRBD2. J was trimmed by 6 bases and V by 5 bases; bases with no gene match: 10. The V gene's germline CDR1 is SGHAT and CDR2 FQNNGV. CDR3 length equals 16 residues. The CDR3 here is CASSLMTSGATDTQYF. CDR3 DNA: TGTGCCAGCAGCCTTATGACTAGCGGGGCGACGGATACGCAGTATTTT. Complete variable domain (other parts from reference TRBV11-2 and TRBJ2-3): EAGVAQSPRYKIIEKRQSVAFWCNPISGHATLYWYQQILGQGPKLLIQFQNNGVVDDSQLPKDRFSAERLKGVDSTLKIQPAKLEDSAVYLCASSLMTSGATDTQYFGPGTRLTVL.

The rearrangement uses TRBV5-1 and TRBJ1-6, with D possibly being TRBD1 (5 bases). Between the trimmed V and J ends, which lost 4 bases and 7 bases, there was a span of 15 bases. CDR1 and CDR2 from the germline V gene are SGHRS and YFSETQ. CDR3 length: 15 residues. CDR3 sequence reads: CASSPGLEVNSPLHF. CDR3 sequence (DNA): TGCGCCAGCAGCCCGGGACTGGAGGTGAATTCACCCCTCCACTTT.

The genes are TRBV2 and TRBJ2-7; 10 nucleotides line up with TRBD2. Germline V gene data show CDR1 as SNHLY and CDR2 as FYNNEI. CDR3 length: 12 amino acids. Written as DNA, the CDR3 is TGTGGTTGCAAGCGGGAGGGTTGGGAGCAGTACTTC. It specifies CGCKREGWEQYF.

The V and J genes are TRBV21-1 and TRBJ2-6; TRBD2, the table's D call, was not compared with the DNA. TRBV21-1 corresponds to a pseudogene. CDR3 size: 18 residues. CDR3 nucleotides: TGTGCCAGCAGCACTGGGACTAGCGGGTCAGCTGGGGCCAACGTCCTGACTTTC. Protein: CASSTGTSGSAGANVLTF.

Comments on this clone: This sample also contains other DNA sequences that code for the same CDR3. The chain joins TRBV25-1 to TRBJ1-2; maybe TRBD1 (5 bases). V was shortened by 0 bases and J by 8 bases, with 16 bases between the two germline ends. Germline CDR1 reads MGHDK; CDR2 reads SYGVNS. The CDR3 length is 15 residues. CDR3 bases: TGTGCCAGCAGTGAATATATTTCCAGGGAGGAGGGCTACACCTTC. It translates to CASSEYISREEGYTF.

CDR3 DNA: TGTGCCAGCAGCCTGGATAGCGACACAGATACGCAGTATTTT. It is translated as CASSLDSDTDTQYF. The chain couples TRBV5-4 to TRBJ2-3, with D possibly being TRBD2 (5 bases). CDR3 length equals 14 residues. Germline loops: CDR1 SGHNT, CDR2 YYREEE (reference sequence). The V and J ends lost 4 bases and 2 bases respectively, with 11 bases between them.

The rearrangement uses TRBV30 and TRBJ2-7, with TRBD2 identical over 9 bases. With 4 bases clipped from V and 3 bases from J, the junction kept 4 bases outside the gene matches. Germline CDR1 GTSNPN, CDR2 SVGIG (reference sequence). This CDR3 contains 13 residues. The CDR3: CAWIGREGYEQYF. CDR3 DNA: TGTGCCTGGATTGGGCGGGAGGGCTACGAGCAGTACTTC. Using reference TRBV30 and TRBJ2-7 for the parts outside the CDR3, the full variable domain is SQTIHQWPATLVQPVGSPLSLECTVEGTSNPNLYWYRQAAGRGLQLLFYSVGIGQISSEVPQNLSASRPQDRQFILSSKKLLLSDSGFYLCAWIGREGYEQYFGPGTRLTVT.

The chain has TRBV9 and TRBJ1-6; D not resolved. The CDR3 spans 16 residues. Germline V CDR1 and CDR2: SGDLS, YYNGEE. The V end lost 2 bases, the J end lost 5 bases, and 14 bases lay between the germline ends. The CDR3 nucleotides read TGTGCCAGCAGCGTTAGGACGGGCGGGGATAATTCACCCCTCCACTTT. Protein: CASSVRTGGDNSPLHF.

The chain employs TRBV15 and TRBJ1-1; D is undetermined. Between the trimmed V and J ends, which lost 0 bases and 1 base, there was a span of 6 bases. This CDR3 is built from 14 residues. The V gene's germline CDR1 is LNHNV and CDR2 YYDKDF (reference sequence). Written as DNA, the CDR3 is TGTGCCACCAGCAGAGATGTCGGGAACACTGAAGCTTTCTTT. As protein: CATSRDVGNTEAFF.

J is TRBJ1-2 and V is TRBV27, with 7 bases aligning to TRBD1. Germline CDR1 is MNHEY and CDR2 is SMNVEV (reference sequence). This CDR3 has 15 residues. With V trimmed by 4 bases and J by 10 bases, 15 bases remained unmatched. The CDR3 region has the DNA TGTGCCAGCAGTTCGACGACAGGGTGGGGGAGGTCCTACACCTTC. As protein: CASSSTTGWGRSYTF.

The chain is built from TRBV2 and TRBJ2-6, with a possible D match to TRBD1 (6 bases). The CDR3 sequence is 17 residues long. The V end was cut by 10 bases, the J end by 0 bases, with 19 bases between. The germline gives CDR1 SNHLY, CDR2 FYNNEI. In DNA form, the CDR3 reads TGTGCCATAACTGGGCAGGGGCTTCCCTCTGGGGCCAACGTCCTGACTTTC. Its protein product is CAITGQGLPSGANVLTF.

This clone was observed once. V gene TRBV10-3 combines with J gene TRBJ1-1, with D hard to call. Germline V gives CDR1 ENHRY, CDR2 SYGVKD. The CDR3 loop spans 14 amino acids. V dropped 0 bases and J dropped 7 bases, with 12 bases sitting between them. CDR3 bases: TGTGCCATCAGTGAGTCGGGAGCAGGACGTGAAGCTTTCTTT. Its protein is CAISESGAGREAFF.

This chain joins TRBV27 and TRBJ1-4; TRBD1 is a possible D gene (6 bases). The CDR3 covers 17 residues. The germline CDR1 and CDR2 sequences are MNHEY and SMNVEV (reference sequence). V was shortened by 0 bases and J by 7 bases, with 18 bases between the two germline ends. The CDR3 nucleotides read TGTGCCAGCAGTTTATCCCCCGGGGGGGGCGCGGGTGAAAAACTGTTTTTT. It specifies CASSLSPGGGAGEKLFF.

The V call is TRBV7-2, the J call TRBJ2-3; perhaps TRBD2 as D (7 bases). In germline, CDR1 is SGHTA, CDR2 FQGNSA. The germline V and J ends were trimmed by 5 bases and 7 bases, with 22 bases remaining between them. CDR3 length equals 16 residues. The CDR3 DNA reads TGTGCCAGCAGCGCCGGGGGAAGGGGGGGCCTTAATACGCAGTATTTT. Translating it yields CASSAGGRGGLNTQYF.

The chain links TRBV4-3 to TRBJ1-3; perhaps TRBD1 as D (6 bases). The CDR3 length is 15 residues. Germline values: CDR1 LGHNA, CDR2 YSLEER. Trimming stripped 0 bases from V and 4 bases from J, with 10 bases between. The CDR3 is CASSQDSGTGNTIYF. The CDR3, as DNA: TGCGCCAGCAGCCAAGATTCAGGGACAGGAAACACCATATATTTT.

The CDR3 DNA reads TGTGCCAGCAGCTTGGGCAGACAGGGTTGGGACGAGCAGTACTTC. Translated, it gives CASSLGRQGWDEQYF. This sequence joins TRBV7-8 and TRBJ2-7; TRBD1 matches at 7 bases. Germline CDR1 reads SGHVS; CDR2 reads FQNEAQ. V lost 3 bases to trimming and J lost 5 bases; unmatched junction nucleotides: 10. This CDR3 has 15 residues.

The rearrangement uses TRBV5-1 and TRBJ1-1, with 7 bases matching TRBD1. Looked up from germline, CDR1 is SGHRS and CDR2 is YFSETQ. Trimming removed 4 bases from V and 1 base from J; junction bases left unmatched: 7. The CDR3 is 15 amino acids. CDR3 nucleotide sequence: TGCGCCAGCAGCCCTAACAGGGGCGGGAACACTGAAGCTTTCTTT. The encoded protein is CASSPNRGGNTEAFF.

The J gene is TRBJ1-6, the V gene TRBV5-1; D uncertain. This CDR3 contains 15 residues. The germline V gene has CDR1 SGHRS and CDR2 YFSETQ. Trimming removed 1 base at V and 0 bases at J, with 5 bases between. CDR3: CASSLTASYNSPLHF. In DNA form, the CDR3 reads TGCGCCAGCAGCTTGACAGCCTCCTATAATTCACCCCTCCACTTT.